This paragraph reports one T cell receptor beta chain. Its antigen is as yet unknown. Per germline, CDR1 MDHEN and CDR2 SYDVKM. The V and J ends lost 5 bases and 0 bases respectively, with 17 bases between them. The CDR3 consists of 16 residues. These data are taken from a study of T cell responses to AZD1222 COVID-19 vaccine. Study-level findings and limits: Nearly half of spike-specific TCRs reportedly target variant regions that are unmutated in the B.1.351 and B.1.1.7 variants.

The assay was immunoSEQ multiplex PCR, and TCRdb's table has in-frame clones only and misses some. Of 200,000 or so clones listed, almost 95% are singletons. The V call is TRBV28, the J call TRBJ2-7; tentative D call: TRBD2 (5 bases). This specimen consisted of peripheral blood, obtained on day 0 of AZD1222 vaccination. The receptor comes from an adult in good health. CDR3 coding DNA: TGTGCCAGCAGTAGCTACGGAGGCCAAAGCTCCTACGAGCAGTACTTC. It translates to CASSSYGGQSSYEQYF.